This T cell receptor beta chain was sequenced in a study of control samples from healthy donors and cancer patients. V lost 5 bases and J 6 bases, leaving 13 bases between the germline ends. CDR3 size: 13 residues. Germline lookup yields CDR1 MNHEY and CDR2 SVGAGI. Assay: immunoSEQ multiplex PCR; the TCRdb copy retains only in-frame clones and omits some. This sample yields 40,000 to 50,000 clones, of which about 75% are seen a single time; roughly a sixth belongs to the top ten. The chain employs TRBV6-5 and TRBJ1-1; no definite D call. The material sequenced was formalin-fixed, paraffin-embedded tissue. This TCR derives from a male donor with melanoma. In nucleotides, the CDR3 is TGTGCCAGCAGTCTCGACCGGATTTCTGAAGCTTTCTTT. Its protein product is CASSLDRISEAFF.